The 24 T cell receptor beta chains presented below share a single source sample, sequenced in a study of blood T cell repertoires in COVID-19 (dated by TCRdb to the early 2020s). Library construction relied on the immunoSEQ multiplex PCR assay. This immuneACCESS table, as held by TCRdb, lists in-frame sequences with V and J called but not all clones. Of the missing ones, under half trace to an unresolved V gene in checked studies; the others have no known cause. In all, the sample holds some 230,000 clones, and around 87% of those were seen once. Of the sample, 3.5% falls within the top ten clones. The sequenced material came from PBMCs or T cells enriched from blood (not recorded which). The receptors stem from a woman between 18 and 29 years old in a cohort exposed to, infected with or recovered from COVID-19 (not recorded which).

This clone was counted a single time. The chain couples TRBV12-3 or TRBV12-4 to TRBJ1-1, with D possibly TRBD1 on 6 matching bases. Between the trimmed V and J ends, which lost 6 bases and 6 bases, there was a span of 11 bases. The CDR3 length is 12 residues. The CDR3 protein is CASSGGGAEAFF. CDR3 nucleotides: TGTGCCAGCAGCGGCGGGGGCGCTGAAGCTTTCTTT.

This clone has only one observation. This chain connects TRBV19 to TRBJ1-5; D gene ambiguous. The germline CDR1 and CDR2 sequences are LNHDA and SQIVND (reference sequence). This CDR3 spans 15 amino acids. V was pared by 4 bases and J by 5 bases, with 15 bases between. CDR3 nucleotides: TGTGCCAGTAGTAGGACTAAGAGCTTTTATCAGCCCCAGCATTTT. This encodes CASSRTKSFYQPQHF.

Only a few counts were recorded for this clone. The chain carries TRBV5-1 and TRBJ2-1; D might be TRBD2 (5 bases). From germline, CDR1 is SGHRS and CDR2 YFSETQ. The length of the CDR3 is 15 residues. V lost 5 bases and J lost 7, with 19 bases in between. CDR3 region: CASSSRGRSENEQFF. The CDR3 DNA follows: TGCGCCAGCAGTTCGCGAGGGAGATCAGAGAATGAGCAGTTCTTC.

The chain couples TRBV14 to TRBJ2-7; D perhaps matches TRBD1 (5 bases). Trimming shortened V by 5 bases and J by 6 bases, and 11 bases separated the two germline ends. The length of the CDR3 is 12 residues. Germline CDR1 SGHDN, CDR2 FVKESK. DNA of the CDR3: TGTGCCAGCAGCTACACAGGAATCGAGCAGTACTTC. Protein sequence: CASSYTGIEQYF.

The J gene is TRBJ2-2, the V gene TRBV11-3, with 10 bases matching TRBD1. J gave up 4 bases and V 3 bases, and 2 bases lay outside the gene matches. The CDR3 covers 15 residues. Germline V CDR1 and CDR2: SGHNT, YENEEA. The CDR3 nucleotides are TGTGCCAGCAGCTTGGGACAGGGGTCCACCGGGGAGCTGTTTTTT. Its translation: CASSLGQGSTGELFF.

The chain recombines TRBV11-3 with TRBJ1-2; 7 bases align to TRBD1. CDR1 is SGHNT, CDR2 YENEEA, per germline. The CDR3 is 14 residues long. Trimming at V came to 0 bases and at J to 6 bases, leaving 4 bases not matched to a gene. DNA of the CDR3: TGTGCCAGCAGCTTAGAGGACAGGCAGGATGGCTACACCTTC. It specifies CASSLEDRQDGYTF.

This chain joins TRBV28 and TRBJ1-1; 7 positions agree with TRBD1. This CDR3 comprises 14 residues. J lost 4 bases, V lost 5 bases, and 7 bases had no gene match. CDR1 and CDR2 (germline): MDHEN, SYDVKM. In nucleotides, the CDR3 is TGTGCCAGCAGTGAACACAGGGGAACCACTGAAGCTTTCTTT. Translation gives CASSEHRGTTEAFF.

The chain links TRBV5-1 to TRBJ1-1; 9 nucleotides match TRBD1. This CDR3 spans 15 amino acids. CDR1 and CDR2 (germline): SGHRS, YFSETQ. V lost 1 base and J lost 2; bases outside the gene matches: 3. The CDR3 DNA follows: TGCGCCAGCAGCTTGCGGGGACAGGGTAACACTGAAGCTTTCTTT. Translation: CASSLRGQGNTEAFF.

The chain recombines TRBV3-1 (or the pseudogene TRBV3-2) with TRBJ2-1, with a weak D call TRBD2 (6 bases). The germline gives CDR1 LGHDT, CDR2 YNNKEL (reference sequence). V was shortened by 3 bases and J by 5 bases, with 20 bases between the two germline ends. CDR3 length equals 17 residues. This CDR3 is CASSHGGARVRNNEQFF. CDR3 nucleotide sequence: TGTGCCAGCAGCCACGGGGGAGCTCGGGTCCGTAACAATGAGCAGTTCTTC.

J is TRBJ1-1 and V is TRBV5-6; TRBD1 matches 10 bases. Germline V gives CDR1 SGHDT, CDR2 YYEEEE. The CDR3 spans 12 residues. J was trimmed by 10 bases and V by 4 bases; bases with no gene match: 4. This CDR3 reads CASSPGQGRAFF. CDR3 sequence (DNA): TGTGCCAGCAGCCCGGGACAGGGGCGAGCTTTCTTT.

The chain links TRBV4-1 to TRBJ1-5, with TRBD1 matching 10 bases. Unmatched junction bases numbered 7, after V lost 4 bases and J lost 7 bases. Germline V gene sequence: CDR1 MGHRA, CDR2 YSYEKL. The CDR3 sequence is 15 residues long. The CDR3 is CASSLTGTGEQPQHF. The CDR3 DNA reads as TGCGCCAGCAGCCTAACCGGGACAGGGGAACAGCCCCAGCATTTT.

The CDR3 sequence is CASSPGGDTQYF. Written as DNA, the CDR3 is TGTGCCAGCAGTCCAGGGGGCGATACGCAGTATTTT. This chain connects TRBV7-3 to TRBJ2-3, with 8 bases that match TRBD1. The CDR3 length is 12 residues. Germline V gene data show CDR1 as SGHTA and CDR2 as FQGTGA. V trimming: 6 bases; J trimming: 6 bases; junction bases outside the gene matches: 2.

V gene TRBV5-4 combines with J gene TRBJ1-1, with 7 bases identical to TRBD1. Trimming removed 4 bases from V and 4 bases from J; junction bases left unmatched: 1. The germline V gene encodes CDR1 SGHNT and CDR2 YYREEE (reference sequence). CDR3 size: 12 residues. The CDR3 DNA follows: TGTGCCAGCAGCCCAGGGGGCACTGAAGCTTTCTTT. Protein product: CASSPGGTEAFF.

The chain uses TRBV11-3 and TRBJ2-1; D remains ambiguous. The ends were cut back, 1 base at V and 7 bases at J, with 17 bases in the middle. This CDR3 spans 16 amino acids. The germline gives CDR1 SGHNT, CDR2 YENEEA. The chain's CDR3 is CASSLVRATPINEQFF. The CDR3 bases are TGTGCCAGCAGCTTAGTCCGAGCGACCCCCATAAATGAGCAGTTCTTC.

V and J are TRBV11-3 and TRBJ1-2; D uncertain. Looked up from germline, CDR1 is SGHNT and CDR2 is YENEEA. V gave up 0 bases and J gave up 3 bases, with 20 bases separating them. The CDR3 is made up of 18 amino acids. The CDR3 region is CASSLDRPLIRGDYGYTF. DNA of the CDR3: TGTGCCAGCAGCTTAGATCGCCCACTGATCCGGGGAGACTATGGCTACACCTTC.

The J gene is TRBJ1-1, the V gene TRBV7-9; D is ambiguous. Germline-derived CDR1 and CDR2 are SEHNR and FQNEAQ (reference sequence). The CDR3 sequence is 14 residues long. Between the trimmed V and J ends, which lost 5 bases and 7 bases, there was a span of 17 bases. The CDR3 DNA is TGTGCCAGCAGCCCGGGGAGCTCAGAAGGTGAAGCTTTCTTT. Translation: CASSPGSSEGEAFF. Full variable domain (remainder filled in from reference TRBV7-9 and TRBJ1-1): DTGVSQNPRHKITKRGQNVTFRCDPISEHNRLYWYRQTLGQGPEFLTYFQNEAQLEKSRLLSDRFSAERPKGSFSTLEIQRTEQGDSAMYLCASSPGSSEGEAFFGQGTRLTVV.

This chain joins TRBV20-1 and TRBJ2-3; D unresolved. Germline CDR1 and CDR2: DFQATT and SNEGSKA (reference sequence). This CDR3 spans 11 amino acids. Trimming left V 3 bases short and J 4 bases short, with 5 bases between. In DNA, the CDR3 is TGCAGTGCTAGGCTAGCAGATACGCAGTATTTT. Translating it yields CSARLADTQYF.

V is TRBV9 and J is TRBJ2-2; possibly TRBD1 for D (6 bases). The CDR3 is 15 residues long. The V gene's germline CDR1 is SGDLS and CDR2 YYNGEE. The V and J ends lost 0 bases and 4 bases respectively, with 10 bases between them. CDR3 DNA: TGTGCCAGCAGCGTAGGTGCAGGGGTCACCGGGGAGCTGTTTTTT. Its translation: CASSVGAGVTGELFF.

This clone was counted only a few times. The V gene is TRBV28, the J gene TRBJ1-5, with 7 bases that match TRBD1. V lost 4 bases to trimming and J lost 2 bases; unmatched junction nucleotides: 2. CDR3 size: 14 residues. CDR1 MDHEN and CDR2 SYDVKM come from the germline V gene. CDR3 coding DNA: TGTGCCAGCAGTTCCGGACAGGGCAATCAGCCCCAGCATTTT. It is translated as CASSSGQGNQPQHF.

V usage is TRBV5-1 and J usage is TRBJ2-4; 8 positions match TRBD1. The CDR3 length is 15 residues. CDR1 and CDR2 (germline): SGHRS, YFSETQ. The J segment lost 3 bases and the V segment lost 4 bases, leaving 6 bases of the junction unmatched. The CDR3 DNA sequence: TGCGCCAGCAGCGTGGGACAGGATAGCAAAAACATTCAGTACTTC. Translation: CASSVGQDSKNIQYF.

The chain employs TRBV9 and TRBJ1-3; TRBD1 is a possible D gene (6 bases). Trimming cost V 0 bases and J 0 bases, with 10 bases left between them. This CDR3 is 16 amino acids long. Per the germline V gene, CDR1 is SGDLS and CDR2 is YYNGEE. The CDR3 spells CASSVEDSNSGNTIYF. The DNA of the CDR3 is TGTGCCAGCAGCGTAGAGGACAGCAACTCTGGAAACACCATATATTTT.

V and J are TRBV10-3 and TRBJ2-3; TRBD2 matches at 9 bases. Germline V lookup: CDR1 ENHRY, CDR2 SYGVKD. V was clipped by 6 bases and J by 4 bases; unmatched bases: 11. The CDR3 totals 16 residues. The CDR3 is CAISPPSGGKSDTQYF. For the CDR3, the DNA is TGTGCCATCAGCCCTCCAAGCGGGGGGAAGTCAGATACGCAGTATTTT.

The CDR3 DNA is TGTGCCACCAGCAGAGATAGGCGGACTGAAGCTTTCTTT. This translates into CATSRDRRTEAFF. The J gene is TRBJ1-1, the V gene TRBV15; no clear D gene. Germline CDR1 and CDR2: LNHNV and YYDKDF (reference sequence). V lost 0 bases to trimming and J lost 5 bases, with 7 bases between them. The CDR3 length is 13 residues. The full variable domain, in which reference TRBV15 and TRBJ1-1 provide the parts outside the CDR3, is DAMVIQNPRYQVTQFGKPVTLSCSQTLNHNVMYWYQQKSSQAPKLLFHYYDKDFNNEADTPDNFQSRRPNTSFCFLDIRSPGLGDTAMYLCATSRDRRTEAFFGQGTRLTVV.

A few counts support this clone. The V and J genes are TRBV3-1 (or the pseudogene TRBV3-2) and TRBJ1-3; D uncertain. Between the trimmed V and J ends, which lost 5 bases and 4 bases, there was a span of 12 bases. The CDR3 length is 14 residues. CDR1 and CDR2 from the germline V gene are LGHDT and YNNKEL (reference sequence). CDR3 protein: CASSSLGIGNTIYF. Here the CDR3 DNA reads TGTGCCAGCAGCTCGCTAGGTATCGGAAACACCATATATTTT.